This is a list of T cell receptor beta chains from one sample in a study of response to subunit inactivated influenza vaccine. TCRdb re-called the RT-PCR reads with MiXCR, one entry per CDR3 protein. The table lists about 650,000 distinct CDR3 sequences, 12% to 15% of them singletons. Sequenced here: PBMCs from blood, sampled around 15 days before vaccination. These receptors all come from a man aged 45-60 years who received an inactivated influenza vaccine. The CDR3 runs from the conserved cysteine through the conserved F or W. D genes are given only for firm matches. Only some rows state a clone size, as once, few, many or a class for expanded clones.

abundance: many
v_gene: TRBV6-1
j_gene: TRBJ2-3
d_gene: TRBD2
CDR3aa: CASARRERTDTQYF
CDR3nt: TGTGCCAGCGCAAGGCGGGAGCGCACAGATACGCAGTATTTT

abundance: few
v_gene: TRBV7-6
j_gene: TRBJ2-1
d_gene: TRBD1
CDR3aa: CASSLQIGQGTYNEQFF
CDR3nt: TGTGCCAGCAGCTTACAAATCGGACAGGGGACCTACAATGAGCAGTTCTTC

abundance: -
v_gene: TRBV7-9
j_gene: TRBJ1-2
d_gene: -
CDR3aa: CASSPSTVPYYGYTF
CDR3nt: TGTGCCAGCAGCCCAAGCACAGTTCCCTACTATGGCTACACCTTC

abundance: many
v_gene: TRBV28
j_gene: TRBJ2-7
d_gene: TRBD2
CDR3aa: CASSLSGSPAYEQYF
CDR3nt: TGTGCCAGCAGCTTAAGCGGGAGTCCAGCCTACGAGCAGTACTTC

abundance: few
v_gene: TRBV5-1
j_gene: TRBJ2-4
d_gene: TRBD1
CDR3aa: CASSSGTGGPNRVNIQYF
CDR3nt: TGCGCCAGCAGCTCTGGGACAGGGGGCCCCAACCGAGTGAACATTCAGTACTTC

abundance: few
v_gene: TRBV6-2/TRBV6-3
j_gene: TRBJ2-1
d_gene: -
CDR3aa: CASGIALGEQFF
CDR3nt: TGTGCCAGCGGAATTGCCTTGGGTGAGCAGTTCTTC

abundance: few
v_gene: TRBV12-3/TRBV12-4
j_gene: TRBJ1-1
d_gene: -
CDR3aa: CASSRKGTNTEAFF
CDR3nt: TGTGCCAGCAGTCGAAAGGGGACGAACACTGAAGCTTTCTTT

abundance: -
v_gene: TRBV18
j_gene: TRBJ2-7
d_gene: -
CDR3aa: CASSGQVPEQYF
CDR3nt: TGTGCCAGCTCAGGCCAGGTCCCCGAGCAGTACTTC

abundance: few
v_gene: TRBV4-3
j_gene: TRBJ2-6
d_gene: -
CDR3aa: CASSPETGGANVLTF
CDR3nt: TGCGCCAGCAGCCCCGAGACGGGTGGGGCCAACGTCCTGACTTTC

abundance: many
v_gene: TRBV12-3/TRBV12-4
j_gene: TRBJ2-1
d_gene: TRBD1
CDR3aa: CASSLSGQGTNEQFF
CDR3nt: TGTGCCAGCAGTTTATCGGGACAGGGAACCAATGAGCAGTTCTTC

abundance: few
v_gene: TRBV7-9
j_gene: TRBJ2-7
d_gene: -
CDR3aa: CASSFRTDAYEQYF
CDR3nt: TGTGCCAGCAGCTTTAGGACAGATGCCTACGAGCAGTACTTC

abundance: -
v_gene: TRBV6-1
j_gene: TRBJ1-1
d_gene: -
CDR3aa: CASSVNMNTEAFF
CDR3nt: TGTGCCAGCAGTGTAAACATGAACACTGAAGCTTTCTTT

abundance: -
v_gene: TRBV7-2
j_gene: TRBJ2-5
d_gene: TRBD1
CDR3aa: CASSLDRGIGETQYF
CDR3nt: TGTGCCAGCAGCTTGGACAGGGGGATAGGGGAGACCCAGTACTTC

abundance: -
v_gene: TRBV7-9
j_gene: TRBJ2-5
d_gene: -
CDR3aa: CASSAWARLASETQYF
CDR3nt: TGTGCCAGCAGCGCCTGGGCTCGGCTAGCGAGCGAGACCCAGTACTTC

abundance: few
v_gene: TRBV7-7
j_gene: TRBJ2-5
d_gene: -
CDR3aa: CASSNEGRSTQYF
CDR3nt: TGTGCTAGCAGCAACGAGGGGCGGTCGACCCAGTACTTC

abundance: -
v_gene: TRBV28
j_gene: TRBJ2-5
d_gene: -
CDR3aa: CASSLQAGWKTQYF
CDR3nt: TGTGCCAGCAGTTTACAGGCAGGGTGGAAGACCCAGTACTTC

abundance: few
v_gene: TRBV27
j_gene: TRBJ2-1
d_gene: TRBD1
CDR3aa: CASSLVSGTGSSYNEQFF
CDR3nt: TGTGCCAGCAGTTTAGTTTCCGGGACAGGGAGCTCCTACAATGAGCAGTTCTTC

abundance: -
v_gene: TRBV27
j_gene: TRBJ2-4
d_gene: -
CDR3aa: CARVIPPGTVAKNIQYF
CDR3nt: TGTGCCAGGGTTATTCCACCCGGGACCGTAGCCAAAAACATTCAGTACTTC

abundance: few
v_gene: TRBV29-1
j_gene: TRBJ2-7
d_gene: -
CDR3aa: CSVANGQSYEQYF
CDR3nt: TGCAGCGTCGCAAACGGACAGTCCTACGAGCAGTACTTC

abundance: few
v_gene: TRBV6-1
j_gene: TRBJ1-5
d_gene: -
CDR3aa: CASSEDLGNQPQHF
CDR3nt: TGTGCCAGCAGTGAGGACCTGGGCAATCAGCCCCAGCATTTT

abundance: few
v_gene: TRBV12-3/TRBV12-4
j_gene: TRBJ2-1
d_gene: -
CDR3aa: CASRGPAYNEQFF
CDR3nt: TGTGCCAGCAGAGGCCCAGCCTACAATGAGCAGTTCTTC

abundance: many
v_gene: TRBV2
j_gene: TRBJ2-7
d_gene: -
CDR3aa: CASSEQGPPYEQYF
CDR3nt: TGTGCCAGCAGTGAACAGGGGCCACCTTACGAGCAGTACTTC

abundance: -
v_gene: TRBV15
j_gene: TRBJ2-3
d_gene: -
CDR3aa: CATSSLADTQYF
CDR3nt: TGTGCCACCAGCAGCCTAGCCGATACGCAGTATTTT

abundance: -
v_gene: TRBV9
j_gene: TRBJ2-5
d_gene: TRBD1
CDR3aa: CASSSQDRYQETQYF
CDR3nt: TGTGCCAGCAGCTCCCAGGACAGGTACCAAGAGACCCAGTACTTC

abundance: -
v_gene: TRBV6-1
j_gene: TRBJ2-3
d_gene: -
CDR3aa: CASSDKDSRLRDTQYF
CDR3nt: TGTGCCAGCAGTGATAAGGACTCACGTCTCAGGGATACGCAGTATTTT

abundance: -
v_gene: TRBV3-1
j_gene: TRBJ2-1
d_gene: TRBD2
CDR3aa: CASSQKGTSGGANEQFF
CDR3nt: TGTGCCAGCAGCCAAAAAGGGACTAGCGGGGGGGCGAATGAGCAGTTCTTC

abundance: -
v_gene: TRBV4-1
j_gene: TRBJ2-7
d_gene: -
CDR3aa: CASSQLAGTLVYEQYF
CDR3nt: TGCGCCAGCAGCCAGCTAGCCGGGACTCTGGTCTACGAGCAGTACTTC

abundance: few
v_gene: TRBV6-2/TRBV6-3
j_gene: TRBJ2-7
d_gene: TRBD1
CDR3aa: CASKNRDRVREQYF
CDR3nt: TGTGCCAGCAAAAACCGGGACAGGGTACGCGAGCAGTACTTC

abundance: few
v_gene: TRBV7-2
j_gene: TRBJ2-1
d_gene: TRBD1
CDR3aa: CASSLFLTGEEQFF
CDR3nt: TGTGCCAGCAGCTTATTCCTGACAGGGGAGGAGCAGTTCTTC

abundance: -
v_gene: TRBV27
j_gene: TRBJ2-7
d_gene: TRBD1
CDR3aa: CASSLGTGRGEQYF
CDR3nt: TGTGCCAGCAGTCTAGGGACAGGCAGGGGGGAGCAGTACTTC

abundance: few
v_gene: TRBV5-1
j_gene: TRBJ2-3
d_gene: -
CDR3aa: CASSLVQGISDTQYF
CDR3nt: TGCGCCAGCAGCTTGGTCCAGGGGATATCAGATACGCAGTATTTT

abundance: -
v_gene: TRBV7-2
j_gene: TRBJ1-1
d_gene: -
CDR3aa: CASSLAWRAFF
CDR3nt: TGTGCCAGCAGCCTGGCCTGGAGGGCTTTCTTT

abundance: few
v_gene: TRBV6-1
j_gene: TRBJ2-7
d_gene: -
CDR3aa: CALTGHLDYEQYF
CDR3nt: TGTGCGCTGACCGGACACCTAGACTACGAGCAGTACTTC

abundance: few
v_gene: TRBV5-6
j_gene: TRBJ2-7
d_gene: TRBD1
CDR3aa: CASSTWDREDEQYF
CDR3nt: TGTGCCAGCAGCACCTGGGACAGGGAGGACGAGCAGTACTTC

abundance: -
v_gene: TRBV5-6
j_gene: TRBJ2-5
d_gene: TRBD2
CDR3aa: CASSIPGLAGAQETQYF
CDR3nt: TGTGCCAGCAGCATTCCGGGACTAGCGGGGGCCCAAGAGACCCAGTACTTC

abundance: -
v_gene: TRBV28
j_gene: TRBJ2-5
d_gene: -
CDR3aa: CASSPPDRETQYF
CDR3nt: TGTGCCAGCAGTCCCCCGGACCGGGAGACCCAGTACTTC

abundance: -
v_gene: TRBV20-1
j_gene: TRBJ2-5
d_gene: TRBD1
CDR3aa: CSAFATGQGVETQYF
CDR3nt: TGCAGTGCTTTCGCAACTGGACAGGGCGTAGAGACCCAGTACTTC

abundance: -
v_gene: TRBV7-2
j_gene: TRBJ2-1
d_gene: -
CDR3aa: CASSSLLSDGHNEQFF
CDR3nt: TGTGCCAGCAGCTCGTTACTTTCAGACGGTCACAATGAGCAGTTCTTC

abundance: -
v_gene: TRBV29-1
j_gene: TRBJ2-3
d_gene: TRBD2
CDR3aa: CSAVSGRTSTDTQYF
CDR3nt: TGCAGCGCGGTAAGCGGGAGGACTAGCACAGATACGCAGTATTTT

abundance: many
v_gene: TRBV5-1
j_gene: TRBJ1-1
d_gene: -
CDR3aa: CASSFEVRNTEAFF
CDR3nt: TGCGCCAGCAGCTTTGAGGTCCGGAACACTGAAGCTTTCTTT

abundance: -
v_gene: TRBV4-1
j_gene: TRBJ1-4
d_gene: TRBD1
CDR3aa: CASSQVGTGGIREKLFF
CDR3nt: TGCGCCAGCAGCCAAGTCGGGACAGGAGGTATTCGGGAAAAACTGTTTTTT

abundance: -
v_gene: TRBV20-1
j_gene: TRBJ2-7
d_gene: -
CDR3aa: CSAGLGGPPYEQYF
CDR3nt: TGCAGTGCTGGCCTGGGGGGGCCCCCCTACGAGCAGTACTTC

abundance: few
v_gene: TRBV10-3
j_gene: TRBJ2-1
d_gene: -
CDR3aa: CAISGGTGDNEQFF
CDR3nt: TGTGCCATCAGTGGGGGGACGGGAGACAATGAGCAGTTCTTC

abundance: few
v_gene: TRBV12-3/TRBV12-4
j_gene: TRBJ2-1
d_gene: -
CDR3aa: CASSPSSEGYNEQFF
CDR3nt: TGTGCCAGCAGTCCCTCCTCGGAGGGCTACAATGAGCAGTTCTTC

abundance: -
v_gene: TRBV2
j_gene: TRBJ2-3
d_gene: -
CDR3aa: CASSEATGRTDTQYF
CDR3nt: TGTGCCAGCAGTGAAGCAACGGGGCGCACAGATACGCAGTATTTT

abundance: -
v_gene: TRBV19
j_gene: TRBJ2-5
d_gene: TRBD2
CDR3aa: CASSIGTSARETQYF
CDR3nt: TGTGCCAGTAGTATCGGGACTAGCGCCCGGGAGACCCAGTACTTC